The rows below give T cell receptor beta chains drawn from one sample of a study of T-cell reconstitution after alpha-beta-depleted transplantation in children. MiXCR was run by TCRdb on the PCR reads, yielding one entry per CDR3 protein. The sample includes fewer than 550,000 distinct CDR3 sequences, 10% to 12% of them seen just once. This specimen consisted of PBMCs, mostly from graft donor cells, obtained 180 days after TCRalphabeta/CD19-depleted stem cell transplant. The receptors shown here come from a female patient between 2 and 15 years old who had a stem cell transplant for aplastic anemia, so the T cells may come from the graft donor. Each CDR3 is given with its conserved first and last residue. Each record gives: J gene, V gene, CDR3 protein.

j_gene: TRBJ2-5
v_gene: TRBV25-1
CDR3aa: CASSEGTAEWAIKETQYF

j_gene: TRBJ2-5
v_gene: TRBV7-2
CDR3aa: CASSLRRVETQYF

j_gene: TRBJ2-3
v_gene: TRBV20-1
CDR3aa: CSADTSSTQYF

j_gene: TRBJ2-6
v_gene: TRBV7-2
CDR3aa: CASSLDPTGANVLTF

j_gene: TRBJ2-1
v_gene: TRBV9
CDR3aa: CASSPSTLGLGANEQFF

j_gene: TRBJ2-1
v_gene: TRBV12-3/TRBV12-4
CDR3aa: CASSGGLAVYNEQFF

j_gene: TRBJ2-2
v_gene: TRBV12-3/TRBV12-4
CDR3aa: CASSSTGGLGELFF

j_gene: TRBJ1-3
v_gene: TRBV7-2
CDR3aa: CASSPDSRVSGNTIYF

j_gene: TRBJ2-5
v_gene: TRBV12-3/TRBV12-4
CDR3aa: CASSLVSPGATQYF

j_gene: TRBJ2-7
v_gene: TRBV18
CDR3aa: CASSPPGRGYEQYF

j_gene: TRBJ2-7
v_gene: TRBV29-1
CDR3aa: CSVVWGGRRYEQYF

j_gene: TRBJ2-1
v_gene: TRBV5-4
CDR3aa: CASSTMGPLNEQFF

j_gene: TRBJ2-6
v_gene: TRBV7-9
CDR3aa: CASSSTAGANVLTF

j_gene: TRBJ1-1
v_gene: TRBV18
CDR3aa: CASLAMVNTEAFF

j_gene: TRBJ2-5
v_gene: TRBV7-8
CDR3aa: CASSPPGLAGQETQYF

j_gene: TRBJ2-1
v_gene: TRBV12-3/TRBV12-4
CDR3aa: CASSSGLAGVHNEQFF

j_gene: TRBJ2-4
v_gene: TRBV6-5
CDR3aa: CASSYYPLGWGAKNIQYF

j_gene: TRBJ1-4
v_gene: TRBV4-1
CDR3aa: CASSQDRVTGATNEKLFF

j_gene: TRBJ1-5
v_gene: TRBV12-3/TRBV12-4
CDR3aa: CASGGQGEMSNQPQHF

j_gene: TRBJ2-3
v_gene: TRBV10-3
CDR3aa: CAISESGGRARDTQYF

j_gene: TRBJ1-3
v_gene: TRBV20-1
CDR3aa: CSARTGREDTIYF

j_gene: TRBJ1-3
v_gene: TRBV5-1
CDR3aa: CASSIENSGNTIYF

j_gene: TRBJ2-1
v_gene: TRBV12-3/TRBV12-4
CDR3aa: CASSPGTSGRAGNEQFF

j_gene: TRBJ2-2
v_gene: TRBV7-2
CDR3aa: CASSSSPGNTGELFF

j_gene: TRBJ1-2
v_gene: TRBV7-9
CDR3aa: CASSLRGAESYGYTF

j_gene: TRBJ1-1
v_gene: TRBV7-2
CDR3aa: CASSPGPLKDGAFF

j_gene: TRBJ2-3
v_gene: TRBV20-1
CDR3aa: CSARTGLGTDTQYF

j_gene: TRBJ2-1
v_gene: TRBV29-1
CDR3aa: CSVDLRRGEQFF

j_gene: TRBJ2-5
v_gene: TRBV6-2/TRBV6-3
CDR3aa: CASRKAGETQYF

j_gene: TRBJ2-7
v_gene: TRBV7-2
CDR3aa: CASSFGPESYEQYF

j_gene: TRBJ2-3
v_gene: TRBV7-8
CDR3aa: CASSLAVGLYTDTQYF

j_gene: TRBJ2-7
v_gene: TRBV10-3
CDR3aa: CATAQGLSYEQYF

j_gene: TRBJ2-2
v_gene: TRBV5-1
CDR3aa: CASKYRGQNGELFF

j_gene: TRBJ2-2
v_gene: TRBV29-1
CDR3aa: CSAHSPGSGELFF

j_gene: TRBJ2-3
v_gene: TRBV5-6
CDR3aa: CASSFVWGRDRADTQYF

j_gene: TRBJ1-1
v_gene: TRBV18
CDR3aa: CASSVRVLNTEAFF

j_gene: TRBJ1-3
v_gene: TRBV12-3/TRBV12-4
CDR3aa: CASSPVEGSSGNTIYF

j_gene: TRBJ2-5
v_gene: TRBV12-3/TRBV12-4
CDR3aa: CASTLLGLAGQETQYF

j_gene: TRBJ1-5
v_gene: TRBV6-1
CDR3aa: CASRLTGTGNQPQHF

j_gene: TRBJ2-5
v_gene: TRBV12-3/TRBV12-4
CDR3aa: CASSWTTQETQYF

j_gene: TRBJ1-2
v_gene: TRBV28
CDR3aa: CASLVDRGLLYGYTF

j_gene: TRBJ2-5
v_gene: TRBV29-1
CDR3aa: CSVDRRLAEETQYF

j_gene: TRBJ1-1
v_gene: TRBV27
CDR3aa: CASRPGTGGGNTEAFF

j_gene: TRBJ2-7
v_gene: TRBV28
CDR3aa: CASSLAGTGPPYEQYF

j_gene: TRBJ2-3
v_gene: TRBV5-6
CDR3aa: CASSLRTGAAWRTDTQYF

j_gene: TRBJ2-1
v_gene: TRBV28
CDR3aa: CASSSPLPGEGSYNEQFF

j_gene: TRBJ1-6
v_gene: TRBV7-6
CDR3aa: CASSLAPRTGDSPLHF

j_gene: TRBJ2-2
v_gene: TRBV2
CDR3aa: CASSGTVVTGELFF

j_gene: TRBJ2-2
v_gene: TRBV4-3
CDR3aa: CASSQDGQGRTGELFF

j_gene: TRBJ2-7
v_gene: TRBV28
CDR3aa: CASSFSRYEQYF

j_gene: TRBJ2-2
v_gene: TRBV7-9
CDR3aa: CATPVAIMNTGELFF

j_gene: TRBJ2-1
v_gene: TRBV4-1
CDR3aa: CASSEGTGEYNEQFF

j_gene: TRBJ1-1
v_gene: TRBV11-2
CDR3aa: CASTTRSTRMNTEAFF

j_gene: TRBJ1-6
v_gene: TRBV29-1
CDR3aa: CSSNSPLHF

j_gene: TRBJ1-5
v_gene: TRBV24-1
CDR3aa: CATSDSRMIGGPQHF